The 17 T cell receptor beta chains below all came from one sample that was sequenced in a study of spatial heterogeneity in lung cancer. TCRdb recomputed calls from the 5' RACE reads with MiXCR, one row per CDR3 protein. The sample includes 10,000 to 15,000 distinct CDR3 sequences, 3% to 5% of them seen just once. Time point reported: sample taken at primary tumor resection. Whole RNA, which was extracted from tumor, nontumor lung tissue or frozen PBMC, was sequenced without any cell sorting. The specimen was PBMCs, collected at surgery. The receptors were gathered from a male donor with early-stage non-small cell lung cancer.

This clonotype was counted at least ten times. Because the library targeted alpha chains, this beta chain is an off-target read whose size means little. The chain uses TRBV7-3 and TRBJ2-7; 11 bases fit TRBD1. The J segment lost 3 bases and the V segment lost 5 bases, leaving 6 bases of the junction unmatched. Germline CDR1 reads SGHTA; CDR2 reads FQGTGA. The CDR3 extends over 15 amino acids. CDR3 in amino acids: CASSRTGTGGYEQYF. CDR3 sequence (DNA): TGTGCCAGCAGCCGGACCGGGACAGGGGGCTACGAGCAGTACTTC. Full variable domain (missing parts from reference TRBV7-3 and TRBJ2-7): GAGVSQTPSNKVTEKGKYVELRCDPISGHTALYWYRQSLGQGPEFLIYFQGTGAADDSGLPNDRFFAVRPEGSVSTLKIQRTERGDSAVYLCASSRTGTGGYEQYFGPGTRLTVT.

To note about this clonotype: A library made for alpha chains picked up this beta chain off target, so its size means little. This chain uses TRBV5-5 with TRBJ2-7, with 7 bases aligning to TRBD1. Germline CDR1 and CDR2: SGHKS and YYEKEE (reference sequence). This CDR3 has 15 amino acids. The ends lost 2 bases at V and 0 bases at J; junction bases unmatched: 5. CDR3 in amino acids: CASSFLRDSSYEQYF. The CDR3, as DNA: TGTGCCAGCAGCTTCCTCCGGGACAGCTCCTACGAGCAGTACTTC. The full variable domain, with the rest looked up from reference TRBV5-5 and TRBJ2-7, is DAGVTQSPTHLIKTRGQQVTLRCSPISGHKSVSWYQQVLGQGPQFIFQYYEKEERGRGNFPDRFSARQFPNYSSELNVNALLLGDSALYLCASSFLRDSSYEQYFGPGTRLTVT.

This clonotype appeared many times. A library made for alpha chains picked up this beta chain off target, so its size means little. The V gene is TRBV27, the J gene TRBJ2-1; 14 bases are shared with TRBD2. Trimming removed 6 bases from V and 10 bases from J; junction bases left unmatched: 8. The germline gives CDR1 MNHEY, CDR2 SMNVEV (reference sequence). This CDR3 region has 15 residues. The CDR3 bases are TGTGCCAGCAGCCCACAGACTAGCGGGAGGGCCGAGCAGTTCTTC. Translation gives CASSPQTSGRAEQFF.

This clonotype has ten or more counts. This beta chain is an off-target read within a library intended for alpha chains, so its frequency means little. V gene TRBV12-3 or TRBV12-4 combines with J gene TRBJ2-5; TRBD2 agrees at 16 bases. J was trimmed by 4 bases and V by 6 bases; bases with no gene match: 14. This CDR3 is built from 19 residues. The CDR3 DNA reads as TGTGCCAGCAGCCCCGATCCGGGACTAGCGGGAGGGGGCGGAGAGACCCAGTACTTC. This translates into CASSPDPGLAGGGGETQYF.

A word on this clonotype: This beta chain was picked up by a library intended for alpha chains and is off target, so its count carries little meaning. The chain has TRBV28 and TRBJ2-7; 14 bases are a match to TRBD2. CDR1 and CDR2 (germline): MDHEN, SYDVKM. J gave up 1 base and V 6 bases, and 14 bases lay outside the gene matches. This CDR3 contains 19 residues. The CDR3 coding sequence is TGTGCCAGCAGCCCCCCCGGACTAGCGGGAGGAAGGGGATCCTACGAGCAGTACTTC. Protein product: CASSPPGLAGGRGSYEQYF.

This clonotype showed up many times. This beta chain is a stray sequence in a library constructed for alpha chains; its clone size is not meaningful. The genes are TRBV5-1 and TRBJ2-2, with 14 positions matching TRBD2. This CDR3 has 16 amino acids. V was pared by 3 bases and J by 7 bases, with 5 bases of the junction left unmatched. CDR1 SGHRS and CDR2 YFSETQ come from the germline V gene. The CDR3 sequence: CASSSGLAGAVGELFF. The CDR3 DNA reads TGCGCCAGCAGCTCGGGACTAGCGGGAGCGGTCGGGGAGCTGTTTTTT.

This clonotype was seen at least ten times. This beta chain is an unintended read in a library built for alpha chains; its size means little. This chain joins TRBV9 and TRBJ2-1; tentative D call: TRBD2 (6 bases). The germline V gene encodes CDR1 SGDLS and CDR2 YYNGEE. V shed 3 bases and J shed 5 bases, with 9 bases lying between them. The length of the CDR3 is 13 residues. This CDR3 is CASSAGGNNEQFF. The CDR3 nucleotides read TGTGCCAGCAGCGCCGGGGGAAACAATGAGCAGTTCTTC.

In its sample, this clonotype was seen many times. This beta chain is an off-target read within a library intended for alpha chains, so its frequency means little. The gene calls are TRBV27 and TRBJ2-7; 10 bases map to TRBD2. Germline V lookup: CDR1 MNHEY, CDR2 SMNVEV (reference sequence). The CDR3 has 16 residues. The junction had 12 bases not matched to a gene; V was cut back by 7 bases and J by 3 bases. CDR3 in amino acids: CASTRLAGAHGYEQYF. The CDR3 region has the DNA TGTGCCAGCACCCGTCTAGCGGGAGCCCATGGCTACGAGCAGTACTTC.

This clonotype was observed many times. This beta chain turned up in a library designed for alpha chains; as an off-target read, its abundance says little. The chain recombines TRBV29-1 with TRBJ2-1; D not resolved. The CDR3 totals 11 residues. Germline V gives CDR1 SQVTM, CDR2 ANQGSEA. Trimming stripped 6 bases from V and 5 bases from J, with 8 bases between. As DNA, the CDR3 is TGCAGCGTAGGACCCGACAATGAGCAGTTCTTC. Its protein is CSVGPDNEQFF.

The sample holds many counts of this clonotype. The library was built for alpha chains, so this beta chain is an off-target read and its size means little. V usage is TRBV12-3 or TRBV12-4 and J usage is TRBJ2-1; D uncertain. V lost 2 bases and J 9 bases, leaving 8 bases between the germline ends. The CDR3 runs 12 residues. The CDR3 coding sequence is TGTGCCAGCAGTTTAAAAGGACGTGAGCAGTTCTTC. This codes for CASSLKGREQFF.

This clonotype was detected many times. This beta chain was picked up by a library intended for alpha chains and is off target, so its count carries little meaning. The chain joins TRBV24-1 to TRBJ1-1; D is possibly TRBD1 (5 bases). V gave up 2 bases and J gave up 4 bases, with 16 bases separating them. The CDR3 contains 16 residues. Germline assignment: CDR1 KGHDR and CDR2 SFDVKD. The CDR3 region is CATSDSRGVVGTEAFF. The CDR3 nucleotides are TGTGCCACCAGTGATTCCCGAGGGGTTGTCGGCACTGAAGCTTTCTTT.

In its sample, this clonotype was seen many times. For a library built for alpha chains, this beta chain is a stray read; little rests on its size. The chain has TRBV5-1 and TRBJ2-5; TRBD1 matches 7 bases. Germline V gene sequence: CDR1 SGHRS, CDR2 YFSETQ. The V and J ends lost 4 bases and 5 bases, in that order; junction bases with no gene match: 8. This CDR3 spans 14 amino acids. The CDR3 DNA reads TGCGCCAGCAGCATAGACAGGGCGTCGGAGACCCAGTACTTC. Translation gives CASSIDRASETQYF.

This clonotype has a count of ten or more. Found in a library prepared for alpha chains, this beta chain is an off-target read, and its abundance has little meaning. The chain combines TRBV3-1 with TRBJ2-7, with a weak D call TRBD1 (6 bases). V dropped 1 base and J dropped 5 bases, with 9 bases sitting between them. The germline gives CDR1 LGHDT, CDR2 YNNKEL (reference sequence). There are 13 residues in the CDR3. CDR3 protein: CASSQAGVNEQYF. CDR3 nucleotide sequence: TGTGCCAGCAGCCAAGCAGGGGTGAACGAGCAGTACTTC.

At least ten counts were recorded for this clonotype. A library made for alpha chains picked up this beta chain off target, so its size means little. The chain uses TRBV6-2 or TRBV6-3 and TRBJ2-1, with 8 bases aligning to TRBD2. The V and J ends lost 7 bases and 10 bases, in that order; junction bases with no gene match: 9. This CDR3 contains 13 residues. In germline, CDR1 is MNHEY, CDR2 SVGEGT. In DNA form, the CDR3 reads TGTGCCAGCACCAGGCCGGGAGGGCGCGAGCAGTTCTTC. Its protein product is CASTRPGGREQFF.

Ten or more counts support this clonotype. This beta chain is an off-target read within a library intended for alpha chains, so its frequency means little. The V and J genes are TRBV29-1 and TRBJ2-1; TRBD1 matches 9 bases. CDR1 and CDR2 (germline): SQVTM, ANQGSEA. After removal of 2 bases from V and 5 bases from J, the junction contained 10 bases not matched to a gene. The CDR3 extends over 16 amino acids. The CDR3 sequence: CSVEIPPGQGNNEQFF. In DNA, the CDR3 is TGCAGCGTTGAAATCCCCCCGGGACAGGGTAACAATGAGCAGTTCTTC.

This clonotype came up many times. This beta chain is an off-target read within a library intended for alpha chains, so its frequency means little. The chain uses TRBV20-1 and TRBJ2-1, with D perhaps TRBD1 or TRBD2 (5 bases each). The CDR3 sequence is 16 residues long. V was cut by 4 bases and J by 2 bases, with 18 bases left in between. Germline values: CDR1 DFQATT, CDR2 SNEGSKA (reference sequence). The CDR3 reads CSATHHGGVAYNEQFF. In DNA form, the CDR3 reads TGCAGTGCTACCCACCATGGGGGAGTGGCCTACAATGAGCAGTTCTTC.

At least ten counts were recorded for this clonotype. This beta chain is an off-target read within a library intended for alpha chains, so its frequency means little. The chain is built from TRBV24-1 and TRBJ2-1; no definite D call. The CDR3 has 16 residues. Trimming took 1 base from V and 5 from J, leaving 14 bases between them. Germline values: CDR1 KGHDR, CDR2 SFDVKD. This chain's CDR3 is CATSDFRRSGDNEQFF. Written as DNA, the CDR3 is TGTGCCACCAGTGATTTTCGGAGATCTGGGGACAATGAGCAGTTCTTC.